These 5 T cell receptor beta chains were sequenced from one sample in a study of lymphopenia after photon versus proton radiotherapy. Sequencing used immunoSEQ multiplex PCR; TCRdb keeps in-frame clones, though not all of them. This table has tens of thousands of clones, 70% to 90% appearing once. Material: peripheral blood, obtained from a patient treated with photon-based radiotherapy. The receptors derive from a man between 45 and 60 years old with gastric cancer.

This clone came up once. This chain connects TRBV15 to TRBJ2-1; 9 positions match TRBD1. This CDR3 comprises 15 residues. Per the germline V gene, CDR1 is LNHNV and CDR2 is YYDKDF (reference sequence). Unmatched junction bases numbered 6, after V lost 5 bases and J lost 4 bases. The CDR3 bases are TGTGCCACCAGCCCCGACAGGGGGGTTTACAATGAGCAGTTCTTC. Its protein is CATSPDRGVYNEQFF.

This clone occurred a few times. The chain is built from TRBV7-8 and TRBJ2-5; D is uncertain. CDR1 SGHVS and CDR2 FQNEAQ come from the germline V gene. The CDR3 has 14 residues. V lost 1 base, J lost 2 bases, and 8 bases lay in between. The CDR3 DNA follows: TGTGCCAGCAGCTTAGTACCGGCGCAAGAGACCCAGTACTTC. Translation: CASSLVPAQETQYF.

The chain uses TRBV19 and TRBJ1-1; D ambiguous. The CDR3 has 14 amino acids. Trimming pared 4 bases from V and 6 bases from J, leaving 15 bases between. Looked up from germline, CDR1 is LNHDA and CDR2 is SQIVND (reference sequence). This CDR3 reads CASSTGNWVAEAFF. CDR3 sequence (DNA): TGTGCCAGTAGTACCGGGAACTGGGTCGCTGAAGCTTTCTTT.

This chain links TRBV19 with TRBJ2-2; 8 nucleotides align to TRBD2. V lost 2 bases to trimming and J lost 2 bases; unmatched junction nucleotides: 10. The germline V gene encodes CDR1 LNHDA and CDR2 SQIVND (reference sequence). The CDR3 has 18 residues. CDR3 coding DNA: TGTGCCAGTAGTATATGGAGGCTTAGCGGGACTAACACCGGGGAGCTGTTTTTT. This gives the protein CASSIWRLSGTNTGELFF.

The V and J genes are TRBV6-1 and TRBJ1-3; D is ambiguous. CDR1 is MNHNS, CDR2 SASEGT, per germline. Trimming removed 7 bases at V and 4 bases at J, with 11 bases between. The CDR3 consists of 13 residues. The DNA for the CDR3 is TGTGCCAGCACAATGGGGTTGGGAAACACCATATATTTT. It codes for CASTMGLGNTIYF.